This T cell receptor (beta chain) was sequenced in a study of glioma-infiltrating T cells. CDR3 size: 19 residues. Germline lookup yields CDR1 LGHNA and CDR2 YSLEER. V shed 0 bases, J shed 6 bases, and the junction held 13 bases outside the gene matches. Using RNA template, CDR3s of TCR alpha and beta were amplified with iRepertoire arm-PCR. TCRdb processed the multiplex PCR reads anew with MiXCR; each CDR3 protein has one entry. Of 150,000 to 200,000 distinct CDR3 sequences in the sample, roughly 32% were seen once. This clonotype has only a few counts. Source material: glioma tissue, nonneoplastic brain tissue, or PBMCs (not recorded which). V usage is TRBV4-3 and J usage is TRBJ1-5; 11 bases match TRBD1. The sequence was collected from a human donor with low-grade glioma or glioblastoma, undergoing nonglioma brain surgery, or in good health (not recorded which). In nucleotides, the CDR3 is TGCGCCAGCAGCCAAGACCCCTACGGGACAGGGGGGCCTGTTCAGCCCCAGCATTTT. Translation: CASSQDPYGTGGPVQPQHF.